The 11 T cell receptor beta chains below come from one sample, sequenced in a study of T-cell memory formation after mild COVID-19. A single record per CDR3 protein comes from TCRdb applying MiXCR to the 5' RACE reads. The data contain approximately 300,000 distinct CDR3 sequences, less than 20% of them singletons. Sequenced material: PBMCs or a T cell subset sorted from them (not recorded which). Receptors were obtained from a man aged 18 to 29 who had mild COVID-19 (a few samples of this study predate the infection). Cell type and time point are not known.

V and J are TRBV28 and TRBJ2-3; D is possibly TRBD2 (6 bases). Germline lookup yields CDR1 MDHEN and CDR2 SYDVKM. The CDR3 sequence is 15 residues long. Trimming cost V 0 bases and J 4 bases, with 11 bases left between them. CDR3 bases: TGTGCCAGCAGTTTATGGGGGCGGGGACCAGATACGCAGTATTTT. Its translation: CASSLWGRGPDTQYF. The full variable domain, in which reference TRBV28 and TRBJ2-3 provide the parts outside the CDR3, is DVKVTQSSRYLVKRTGEKVFLECVQDMDHENMFWYRQDPGLGLRLIYFSYDVKMKEKGDIPEGYSVSREKKERFSLILESASTNQTSMYLCASSLWGRGPDTQYFGPGTRLTVL.

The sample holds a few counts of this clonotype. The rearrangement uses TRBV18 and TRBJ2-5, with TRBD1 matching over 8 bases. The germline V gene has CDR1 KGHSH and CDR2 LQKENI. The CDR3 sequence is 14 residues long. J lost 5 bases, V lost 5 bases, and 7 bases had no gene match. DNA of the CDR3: TGTGCCAGCTCATTCTTTGACAGGGGCGAGACCCAGTACTTC. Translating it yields CASSFFDRGETQYF.

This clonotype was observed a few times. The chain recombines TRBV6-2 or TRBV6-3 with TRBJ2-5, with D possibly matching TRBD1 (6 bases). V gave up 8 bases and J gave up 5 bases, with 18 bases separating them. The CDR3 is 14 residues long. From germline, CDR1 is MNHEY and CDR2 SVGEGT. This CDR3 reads CASANRVVRETQYF. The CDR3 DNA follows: TGTGCCAGCGCAAACAGGGTCGTGAGGGAGACCCAGTACTTC.

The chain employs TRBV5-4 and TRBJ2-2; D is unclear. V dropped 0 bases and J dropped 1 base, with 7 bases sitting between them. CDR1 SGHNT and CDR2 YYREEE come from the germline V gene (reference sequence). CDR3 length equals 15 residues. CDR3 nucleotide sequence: TGTGCCAGCAGCTTGGCCGATGGGAACACCGGGGAGCTGTTTTTT. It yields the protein CASSLADGNTGELFF.

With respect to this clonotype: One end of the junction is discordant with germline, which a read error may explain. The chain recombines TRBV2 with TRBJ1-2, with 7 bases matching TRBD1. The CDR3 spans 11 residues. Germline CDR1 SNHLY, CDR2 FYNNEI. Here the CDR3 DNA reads TGTGCCAGCACCGCCCAGGGGGTACCCCACTTC. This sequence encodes CASTAQGVPHF.

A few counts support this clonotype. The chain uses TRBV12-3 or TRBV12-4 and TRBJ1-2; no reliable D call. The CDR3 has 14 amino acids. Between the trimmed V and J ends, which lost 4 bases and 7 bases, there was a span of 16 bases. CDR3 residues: CASSSADGGGGYTF. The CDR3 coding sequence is TGTGCCAGCAGTTCGGCGGACGGAGGAGGTGGCTACACCTTC.

The CDR3 sequence: CASSQDRATQETQYF. For the CDR3, the DNA is TGTGCCAGCAGCCAAGATAGAGCTACGCAAGAGACCCAGTACTTC. The V call is TRBV4-2, the J call TRBJ2-5; the D is unclear. The ends were cut back, 0 bases at V and 2 bases at J, with 10 bases in the middle. From germline, CDR1 is LGHNA and CDR2 YNFKEQ. The CDR3 sequence is 15 residues long.

Here the CDR3 reads CASTPTSNTGELFF. In DNA form, the CDR3 reads TGTGCCAGCACCCCGACTTCTAACACCGGGGAGCTGTTTTTT. The chain employs TRBV7-9 and TRBJ2-2, with D unclear. The CDR3 has 14 residues. From germline, CDR1 is SEHNR and CDR2 FQNEAQ (reference sequence). V was trimmed by 7 bases and J by 2 bases, leaving 11 bases between them.

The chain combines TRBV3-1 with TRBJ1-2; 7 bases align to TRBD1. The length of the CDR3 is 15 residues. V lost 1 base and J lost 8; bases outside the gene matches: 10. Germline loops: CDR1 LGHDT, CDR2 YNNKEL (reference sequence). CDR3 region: CASSQGGQGGGGYTF. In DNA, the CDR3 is TGTGCCAGCAGCCAAGGAGGTCAAGGGGGCGGCGGCTACACCTTC.

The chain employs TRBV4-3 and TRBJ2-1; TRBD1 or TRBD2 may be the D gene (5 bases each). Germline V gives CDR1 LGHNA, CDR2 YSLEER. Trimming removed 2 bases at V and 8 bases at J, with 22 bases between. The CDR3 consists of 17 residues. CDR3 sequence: CASSQRGWDGPVDEQFF. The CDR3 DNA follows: TGCGCCAGCAGCCAACGGGGCTGGGACGGCCCAGTCGATGAGCAGTTCTTC.

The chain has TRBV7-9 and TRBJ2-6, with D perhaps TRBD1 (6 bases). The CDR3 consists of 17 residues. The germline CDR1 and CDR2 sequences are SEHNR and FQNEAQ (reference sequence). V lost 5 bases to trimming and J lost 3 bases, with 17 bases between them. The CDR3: CASSALRGQGGANVLTF. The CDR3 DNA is TGTGCCAGCAGCGCCCTCAGGGGCCAAGGTGGGGCCAACGTCCTGACTTTC.